This T cell receptor beta chain was identified during a study of blood T cell repertoires in COVID-19. Study overall: Samples taken during acute and convalescent COVID-19 were collected in the United States, Italy and Spain. PBMCs, B-cell-depleted T cells, or T cells were the source of the cDNA or gDNA that made up the material.

Germline-derived CDR1 and CDR2 are MGHRA and YSYEKL. V shed 4 bases and J 6 bases; nucleotides not matched to a gene: 17. This CDR3 comprises 18 residues. Per the original data handling: Counts of nucleated cells, estimated from reference gene primer amplification, were obtained. Assay: immunoSEQ multiplex PCR; the TCRdb copy retains only in-frame clones and omits some. That table furnishes V, J and clone size, whereas the DNA furnished D and trimming. There are roughly 100,000 clones in the sample; 88% occur only once, and 3.5% lies in the top ten. The V call is TRBV4-1, the J call TRBJ2-2, with 7 nucleotides matching TRBD2. This TCR was sampled from a human donor in a cohort sampled during active COVID-19. The sample comprised peripheral blood. CDR3 loop: CASSPRDYREGGAGELFF. The DNA for the CDR3 is TGCGCCAGCAGCCCCCGGGACTACCGGGAAGGCGGCGCCGGGGAGCTGTTTTTT.